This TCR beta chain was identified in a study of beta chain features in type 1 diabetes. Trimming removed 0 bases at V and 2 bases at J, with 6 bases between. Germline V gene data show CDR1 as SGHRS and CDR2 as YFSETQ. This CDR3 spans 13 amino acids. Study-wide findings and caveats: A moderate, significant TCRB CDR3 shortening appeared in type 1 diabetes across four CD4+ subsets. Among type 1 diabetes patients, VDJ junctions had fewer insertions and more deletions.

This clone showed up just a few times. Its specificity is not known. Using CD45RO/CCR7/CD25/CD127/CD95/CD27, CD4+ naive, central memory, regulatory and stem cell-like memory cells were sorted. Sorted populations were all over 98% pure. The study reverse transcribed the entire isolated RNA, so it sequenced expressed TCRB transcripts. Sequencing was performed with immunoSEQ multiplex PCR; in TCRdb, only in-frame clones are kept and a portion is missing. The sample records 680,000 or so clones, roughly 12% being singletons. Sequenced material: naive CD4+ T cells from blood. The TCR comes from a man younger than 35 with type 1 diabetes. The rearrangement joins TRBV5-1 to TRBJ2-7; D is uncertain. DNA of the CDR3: TGCGCCAGCAGCTTGGCATCAACCTACGAGCAGTACTTC. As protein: CASSLASTYEQYF.